Listed here are 16 T cell receptor beta chains from one sample, sequenced in a study of OX40 agonist ivuxolimab in advanced cancers. Profiling relied on immunoSEQ multiplex PCR, and the TCRdb table lists in-frame clones only, not all of them. Of about 48,000 clones in the sample, roughly 90% were seen once. The sequences come from CD4+ or CD8+ T cells sorted from blood, collected in a trial of the OX40 agonist ivuxolimab. These receptors came from an adult with an advanced solid tumor such as melanoma, head and neck, liver or kidney cancer.

DNA of the CDR3: TGTGCCAGCAGTTTGGCTAGCGGCCACTCCTACAATGAGCAGTTCTTC. It yields the protein CASSLASGHSYNEQFF. The V gene is TRBV27, the J gene TRBJ2-1, with 7 bases identical to TRBD2. Germline-derived CDR1 and CDR2 are MNHEY and SMNVEV (reference sequence). V was clipped by 3 bases and J by 0 bases; unmatched bases: 5. The CDR3 sequence is 16 residues long.

The chain combines TRBV13 with TRBJ1-1; tentative D call: TRBD1 (5 bases). This CDR3 is built from 12 residues. CDR1 PRHDT and CDR2 FYEKMQ come from the germline V gene (reference sequence). V lost 9 bases and J lost 6, with 14 bases in between. The CDR3 loop reads CASRLGVAEAFF. CDR3 bases: TGTGCCAGTAGACTAGGGGTTGCTGAAGCTTTCTTT.

CDR3 sequence: CASSQEQGFYEQYV. CDR3 bases: TGTGCCAGCAGCCAAGAACAGGGCTTCTACGAGCAGTACGTC. The chain links TRBV4-2 to TRBJ2-7, with D possibly matching TRBD1 (6 bases). This CDR3 region has 14 residues. Trimming cost V 0 bases and J 3 bases, with 9 bases left between them. Germline CDR1 LGHNA, CDR2 YNFKEQ.

The chain's CDR3 is CASSEARIDRSSYNEQFF. Written as DNA, the CDR3 is TGTGCCAGCAGTGAAGCGAGGATAGACAGGAGCTCCTACAATGAGCAGTTCTTC. The gene calls are TRBV2 and TRBJ2-1, with D possibly TRBD1 on 6 matching bases. Germline CDR1 and CDR2: SNHLY and FYNNEI. This CDR3 has 18 amino acids. With 0 bases removed from V and 0 bases from J, the gap between germline ends came to 15 bases.

There are a few counts of this clone. The V call is TRBV4-1, the J call TRBJ1-1; D unresolved. The CDR3 is 16 residues long. The germline V and J ends were trimmed by 4 bases and 1 base, with 16 bases remaining between them. Per germline, CDR1 MGHRA and CDR2 YSYEKL. The CDR3 is CASSPSLAEANTEAFF. Here the CDR3 DNA reads TGCGCCAGCAGCCCCAGCTTAGCAGAAGCGAACACTGAAGCTTTCTTT.

The chain is built from TRBV4-3 and TRBJ1-4; 10 bases match TRBD1. The junction had 4 bases not matched to a gene; V was cut back by 1 base and J by 8 bases. Germline loops: CDR1 LGHNA, CDR2 YSLEER. The CDR3 is 15 amino acids. The CDR3 sequence: CASSQGTGGGEKLFF. The CDR3 DNA follows: TGCGCCAGCAGCCAAGGGACAGGGGGTGGGGAAAAACTGTTTTTT.

V is TRBV2 and J is TRBJ1-1; D is unresolved. The V end lost 8 bases, the J end lost 10 bases, and 5 bases lay between the germline ends. From germline, CDR1 is SNHLY and CDR2 FYNNEI. The CDR3 has 8 residues. The CDR3 DNA reads TGTGCCAGCCCGGGAGCTTTCTTT. It encodes CASPGAFF.

This clone was detected only once. This chain uses TRBV27 with TRBJ2-4; unclear D gene. V dropped 5 bases and J dropped 0 bases, with 14 bases sitting between them. There are 16 residues in the CDR3. Germline CDR1 reads MNHEY; CDR2 reads SMNVEV (reference sequence). CDR3 loop: CASSGPPGLAKNIQYF. For the CDR3, the DNA is TGTGCCAGCAGTGGACCCCCGGGCTTAGCCAAAAACATTCAGTACTTC.

This chain uses TRBV19 with TRBJ2-7; 12 bases fit TRBD2. J was trimmed by 3 bases and V by 3 bases; bases with no gene match: 0. CDR1 and CDR2 from the germline V gene are LNHDA and SQIVND (reference sequence). The CDR3 runs 14 residues. The CDR3, as DNA: TGTGCCAGTAGTATGACTAGCGGGAGCTACGAGCAGTACTTC. This sequence encodes CASSMTSGSYEQYF.

This chain uses TRBV5-8 with TRBJ2-7; weak D call: TRBD2 (5 bases). The CDR3 is 13 residues long. The germline CDR1 and CDR2 sequences are SGHTS and YDEGEE. V was clipped by 3 bases and J by 1 base, with 8 bases between them. The CDR3 sequence is CASSSTGSYEQYF. The CDR3 DNA sequence: TGTGCCAGCAGCTCCACGGGGTCCTACGAGCAGTACTTC.

The CDR3 DNA reads TGTGCCAGTAGTATCCGATACGGGGACAACACTGAAGCTTTCTTT. This encodes CASSIRYGDNTEAFF. V gene TRBV19 combines with J gene TRBJ1-1, with D possibly being TRBD1 (5 bases). V dropped 3 bases and J dropped 2 bases, with 13 bases sitting between them. The CDR3 has 15 residues. Germline-derived CDR1 and CDR2 are LNHDA and SQIVND (reference sequence).

This sequence joins TRBV11-3 and TRBJ2-3, with D unclear. The CDR3 sequence is 15 residues long. Trimming left V 1 base short and J 0 bases short, with 8 bases between. Germline loops: CDR1 SGHNT, CDR2 YENEEA. The CDR3 bases are TGTGCCAGCAGCTTAGGGGAACGTAGCACAGATACGCAGTATTTT. It specifies CASSLGERSTDTQYF.

The gene calls are TRBV29-1 and TRBJ2-5; D is possibly TRBD1 or TRBD2 (6 bases each). Germline V CDR1 and CDR2: SQVTM, ANQGSEA. Trimming removed 6 bases from V and 5 bases from J, with 22 bases in between. The CDR3 length is 15 residues. The CDR3 sequence: CSVPAVGGSLETQYF. The CDR3 DNA follows: TGCAGCGTCCCTGCAGTAGGGGGGAGCCTGGAGACCCAGTACTTC. Complete variable domain (other parts from reference TRBV29-1 and TRBJ2-5): SAVISQKPSRDICQRGTSLTIQCQVDSQVTMMFWYRQQPGQSLTLIATANQGSEATYESGFVIDKFPISRPNLTFSTLTVSNMSPEDSSIYLCSVPAVGGSLETQYFGPGTRLLVL.

The chain combines TRBV7-6 with TRBJ2-7; 12 bases are a match to TRBD2. The V and J ends lost 2 bases and 6 bases, in that order; junction bases with no gene match: 5. Germline CDR1 and CDR2: SGHVS and FNYEAQ. The CDR3 runs to 15 residues. CDR3 in amino acids: CASSLLAGGPLEQYF. In DNA, the CDR3 is TGTGCCAGCAGCTTACTAGCGGGAGGGCCCCTCGAGCAGTACTTC.

The chain has TRBV10-3 and TRBJ2-7; 7 bases match TRBD1. The V segment lost 10 bases and the J segment 2 bases; nucleotides outside the gene matches: 5. Germline V gene data show CDR1 as ENHRY and CDR2 as SYGVKD. CDR3 length: 12 residues. CDR3 DNA: TGTGCCACCGGGACAGACGCCTACGAGCAGTACTTC. This gives the protein CATGTDAYEQYF.

The J gene is TRBJ1-1, the V gene TRBV5-1, with a weak D call TRBD1 (5 bases). Germline CDR1 reads SGHRS; CDR2 reads YFSETQ. CDR3 length equals 14 residues. The V gene lost 3 bases and the J gene lost 1 base, with 10 bases spanning the gap. The CDR3 region has the DNA TGCGCCAGCAGCTGGGGCGGGGAGAACACTGAAGCTTTCTTT. Translating it yields CASSWGGENTEAFF.